The 25 T cell receptor beta chains listed next were all sequenced from one sample in a study of cytomegalovirus exposure and HLA in healthy donors. Profiling relied on immunoSEQ multiplex PCR, and the TCRdb table lists in-frame clones only, not all of them. Here the sample spans 150,000 to 170,000 clones, around 83% being singletons. Sequenced: PBMCs. These receptors all stem from a human donor in good health.

This chain joins TRBV14 and TRBJ2-2; 7 positions match TRBD1. CDR1 SGHDN and CDR2 FVKESK come from the germline V gene. This CDR3 spans 16 amino acids. The trim removed 2 bases at V and 0 bases at J, leaving 3 bases unmatched. The CDR3 nucleotides read TGTGCCAGCAGCCAATTTGGACAGGCGAACACCGGGGAGCTGTTTTTT. Translation gives CASSQFGQANTGELFF.

The V and J genes are TRBV15 and TRBJ2-2; 7 bases are a match to TRBD1. This CDR3 spans 15 amino acids. V shed 4 bases and J 1 base; nucleotides not matched to a gene: 3. Germline-derived CDR1 and CDR2 are LNHNV and YYDKDF (reference sequence). The CDR3 sequence is CATSIRQGNTGELFF. DNA of the CDR3: TGTGCCACCAGCATACGACAGGGGAACACCGGGGAGCTGTTTTTT.

This clone was picked up one time. The V gene is TRBV10-2, the J gene TRBJ1-2; TRBD1 might be the D (5 bases). V lost 3 bases and J lost 0, with 14 bases in between. The CDR3 runs to 16 residues. Germline lookup yields CDR1 WSHSY and CDR2 SAAADI. The CDR3 bases are TGCGCCAGCAGTGAACGGTATAGACAGACTAACTATGGCTACACCTTC. This gives the protein CASSERYRQTNYGYTF.

V gene TRBV2 combines with J gene TRBJ2-7; 10 bases map to TRBD1. This CDR3 has 15 amino acids. The trim removed 1 base at V and 5 bases at J, leaving 5 bases unmatched. CDR1 is SNHLY and CDR2 is FYNNEI in the germline V gene. The CDR3 DNA follows: TGTGCCAGCAGTGAAGGGGACAGGGGAAGCCACGAGCAGTACTTC. It is translated as CASSEGDRGSHEQYF.

The rearrangement links TRBV7-8 to TRBJ2-7; 8 bases agree with TRBD2. From germline, CDR1 is SGHVS and CDR2 FQNEAQ. The junction had 5 bases not matched to a gene; V was cut back by 1 base and J by 0 bases. The CDR3 is 16 residues long. The DNA for the CDR3 is TGTGCCAGCAGCTTAGTTTCTGCGGGGGGCTCCTACGAGCAGTACTTC. Its protein product is CASSLVSAGGSYEQYF.

The gene calls are TRBV7-2 and TRBJ2-7; 8 bases line up with TRBD1. The ends lost 0 bases at V and 3 bases at J; junction bases unmatched: 4. This CDR3 region has 15 residues. CDR1 and CDR2 from the germline V gene are SGHTA and FQGNSA. CDR3 loop: CASSLATGDLYEQYF. The CDR3 DNA reads TGTGCCAGCAGCTTAGCGACAGGGGACCTCTACGAGCAGTACTTC.

The chain uses TRBV12-5 and TRBJ1-2; a possible D gene is TRBD1 (6 bases). The V gene lost 1 base and the J gene lost 3 bases, with 12 bases spanning the gap. The CDR3 contains 15 residues. From germline, CDR1 is LGHNT and CDR2 FRNRAP. In nucleotides, the CDR3 is TGTGCTAGTGGTTTGGCCCAGGGACACTACTATGGCTACACCTTC. Its protein product is CASGLAQGHYYGYTF.

This clone was found a few times. The chain carries TRBV5-1 and TRBJ2-1; maybe TRBD2 (6 bases). The CDR3 contains 14 residues. Looked up from germline, CDR1 is SGHRS and CDR2 is YFSETQ. Trimming removed 5 bases from V and 2 bases from J, with 11 bases in between. CDR3 amino acids: CASRGGETYNEQFF. The CDR3 nucleotides are TGCGCCAGCAGGGGGGGTGAGACCTACAATGAGCAGTTCTTC. Looking up the rest from reference TRBV5-1 and TRBJ2-1 gives the full variable domain: KAGVTQTPRYLIKTRGQQVTLSCSPISGHRSVSWYQQTPGQGLQFLFEYFSETQRNKGNFPGRFSGRQFSNSRSEMNVSTLELGDSALYLCASRGGETYNEQFFGPGTRLTVL.

The J gene is TRBJ2-7, the V gene TRBV28, with TRBD1 as a possible D gene (6 bases). This CDR3 region has 17 residues. Germline CDR1 is MDHEN and CDR2 is SYDVKM. V lost 3 bases, J lost 7 bases, and 25 bases lay in between. The CDR3 loop is CASSFGFQSTGPGEQYF. CDR3 nucleotide sequence: TGTGCCAGCAGTTTTGGATTCCAATCGACAGGACCGGGGGAGCAGTACTTC.

The DNA for the CDR3 is TGTGCCAGCAGCGCAGCCCATGGTCTGGGGGGAACTGGAAACACCATATATTTT. This encodes CASSAAHGLGGTGNTIYF. The chain employs TRBV9 and TRBJ1-3, with D maybe TRBD1 (5 bases). V dropped 3 bases and J dropped 2 bases, with 21 bases sitting between them. This CDR3 spans 18 amino acids. Germline CDR1 is SGDLS and CDR2 is YYNGEE.

The chain couples TRBV18 to TRBJ1-4, with D maybe TRBD1 (5 bases). V was clipped by 3 bases and J by 2 bases, with 19 bases between them. The CDR3 spans 18 residues. The germline CDR1 and CDR2 sequences are KGHSH and LQKENI. The DNA of the CDR3 is TGTGCCAGCTCACCCCGATTGGCCGGGGGAACGACTAATGAAAAACTGTTTTTT. This translates into CASSPRLAGGTTNEKLFF.

This sequence joins TRBV5-1 and TRBJ2-5; D is perhaps TRBD1 (6 bases). The CDR3 has 14 residues. V was clipped by 4 bases and J by 1 base, with 11 bases between them. Germline CDR1 and CDR2: SGHRS and YFSETQ. The CDR3 DNA is TGCGCCAGCAGCACAAGGACAGCCCAAGAGACCCAGTACTTC. It specifies CASSTRTAQETQYF.

The chain recombines TRBV5-1 with TRBJ2-2, with 8 bases aligning to TRBD1. Germline V gives CDR1 SGHRS, CDR2 YFSETQ. The V gene end was trimmed by 4 bases and the J gene end by 4 bases; junction bases not matched to a gene: 9. This CDR3 spans 16 amino acids. This CDR3 reads CASSTTTGVGTGELFF. In DNA, the CDR3 is TGCGCCAGCAGCACCACGACAGGGGTGGGCACCGGGGAGCTGTTTTTT.

V is TRBV25-1 and J is TRBJ1-2, with 8 bases identical to TRBD1. Germline V gene lookup returns CDR1 MGHDK and CDR2 SYGVNS. The length of the CDR3 is 14 residues. Trimming removed 4 bases from V and 5 bases from J; junction bases left unmatched: 6. In DNA form, the CDR3 reads TGTGCCAGCAGTGGGACAGGGAGAGTTTATGGCTACACCTTC. Residues: CASSGTGRVYGYTF.

The chain is built from TRBV11-2 and TRBJ2-7; D not certain. Germline V CDR1 and CDR2: SGHAT, FQNNGV. The CDR3 sequence is 15 residues long. V was pared by 0 bases and J by 0 bases, with 9 bases between. For the CDR3, the DNA is TGTGCCAGCAGCTTAGAGCTGGCCGTCTCCTACGAGCAGTACTTC. This gives the protein CASSLELAVSYEQYF.

The chain carries TRBV2 and TRBJ1-4; the match to TRBD1 covers 7 bases. Trimming at V came to 10 bases and at J to 6 bases, leaving 14 bases not matched to a gene. CDR1 is SNHLY, CDR2 FYNNEI, per germline. This CDR3 spans 15 amino acids. The DNA of the CDR3 is TGTGCCACGAACCAACAGGGGATCTTCGATGAAAAACTGTTTTTT. Amino acid sequence: CATNQQGIFDEKLFF.

The chain couples TRBV6-1 to TRBJ1-2; 7 bases are a match to TRBD1. Trimming took 7 bases from V and 6 from J; bases not matched to a gene: 14. CDR3 length: 15 residues. Germline V gene data show CDR1 as MNHNS and CDR2 as SASEGT. DNA for the CDR3: TGTGCCAGCACCAATCTCCCGGGACAGACAGATGGCTACACCTTC. Protein sequence: CASTNLPGQTDGYTF.

The chain uses TRBV28 and TRBJ2-3; perhaps TRBD2 as D (6 bases). The CDR3 extends over 16 amino acids. Germline V gene lookup returns CDR1 MDHEN and CDR2 SYDVKM. Trimming removed 6 bases at V and 1 base at J, with 17 bases between. This CDR3 is CASRPRRGLGTDTQYF. CDR3 nucleotides: TGTGCCAGCAGACCCCGGAGGGGACTGGGCACAGATACGCAGTATTTT.

This clone was found once. The V and J genes are TRBV5-6 and TRBJ1-1; D possibly corresponds to TRBD1 (6 bases). Germline values: CDR1 SGHDT, CDR2 YYEEEE. The CDR3 is 14 amino acids. V lost 9 bases, J lost 1 base, and 16 bases lay in between. The CDR3 loop reads CATKRGGGNTEAFF. The CDR3, as DNA: TGTGCCACAAAACGGGGGGGCGGGAACACTGAAGCTTTCTTT.

This rearrangement joins TRBV27 to TRBJ2-2; D might be TRBD1 (6 bases). Germline values: CDR1 MNHEY, CDR2 SMNVEV (reference sequence). There are 15 residues in the CDR3. Trimming cost V 10 bases and J 6 bases, with 21 bases left between them. This CDR3 reads CANNLTGLGSGELFF. CDR3 bases: TGTGCCAACAATCTGACAGGTTTAGGGTCCGGGGAGCTGTTTTTT.

The chain recombines TRBV11-2 with TRBJ1-5; possible D gene TRBD1, 6 bases. This CDR3 comprises 13 residues. V was shortened by 6 bases and J by 4 bases, with 10 bases between the two germline ends. The germline V gene has CDR1 SGHAT and CDR2 FQNNGV. The CDR3 bases are TGTGCCAGCAGTACAGGGCGAAATCAGCCCCAGCATTTT. Translating gives CASSTGRNQPQHF.

This clone appeared a single time. This rearrangement joins TRBV29-1 to TRBJ2-3; 8 bases fit TRBD2. V was clipped by 6 bases and J by 3 bases; unmatched bases: 5. This CDR3 is built from 13 residues. Germline loops: CDR1 SQVTM, CDR2 ANQGSEA. The CDR3: CSVQAGATDTQYF. CDR3 sequence (DNA): TGCAGCGTGCAAGCGGGGGCGACAGATACGCAGTATTTT.

The chain couples TRBV7-8 to TRBJ2-7; TRBD2 aligns across 8 bases. CDR1 is SGHVS, CDR2 FQNEAQ, per germline. The CDR3 is 13 amino acids. After removal of 2 bases from V and 5 bases from J, the junction contained 2 bases not matched to a gene. The DNA for the CDR3 is TGTGCCAGCAGCTTACTAGCGGGTCACGAGCAGTACTTC. This encodes CASSLLAGHEQYF.

This chain links TRBV5-1 with TRBJ2-5, with 9 bases fitting TRBD2. Per the germline V gene, CDR1 is SGHRS and CDR2 is YFSETQ. The CDR3 has 19 amino acids. V was pared by 5 bases and J by 5 bases, with 22 bases of the junction left unmatched. CDR3 residues: CASSFRLIAGAEWKETQYF. CDR3 in DNA: TGCGCCAGCAGTTTTCGCCTTATAGCGGGAGCCGAATGGAAGGAGACCCAGTACTTC.

CDR3 in DNA: TGTGCCAGCAGTTTATTGAGTACCAACTATGGCTACACCTTC. Its protein product is CASSLLSTNYGYTF. V gene TRBV27 combines with J gene TRBJ1-2, with D unclear. The length of the CDR3 is 14 residues. In germline, CDR1 is MNHEY, CDR2 SMNVEV (reference sequence). Trimming left V 1 base short and J 2 bases short, with 8 bases between.